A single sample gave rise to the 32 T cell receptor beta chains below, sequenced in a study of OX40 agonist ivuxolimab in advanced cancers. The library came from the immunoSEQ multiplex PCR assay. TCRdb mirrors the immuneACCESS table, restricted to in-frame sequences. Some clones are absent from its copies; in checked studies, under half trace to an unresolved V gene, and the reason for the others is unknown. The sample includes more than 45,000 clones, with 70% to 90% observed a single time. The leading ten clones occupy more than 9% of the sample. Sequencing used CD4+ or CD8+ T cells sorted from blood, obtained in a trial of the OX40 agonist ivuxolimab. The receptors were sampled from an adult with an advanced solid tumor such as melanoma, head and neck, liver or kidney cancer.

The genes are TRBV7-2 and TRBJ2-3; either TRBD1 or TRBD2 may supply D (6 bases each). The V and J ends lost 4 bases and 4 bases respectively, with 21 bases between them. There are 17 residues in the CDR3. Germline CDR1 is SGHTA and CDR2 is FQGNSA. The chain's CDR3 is CASSSPWGRGGADTQYF. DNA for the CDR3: TGTGCCAGCAGCTCCCCCTGGGGGCGGGGTGGGGCAGATACGCAGTATTTT.

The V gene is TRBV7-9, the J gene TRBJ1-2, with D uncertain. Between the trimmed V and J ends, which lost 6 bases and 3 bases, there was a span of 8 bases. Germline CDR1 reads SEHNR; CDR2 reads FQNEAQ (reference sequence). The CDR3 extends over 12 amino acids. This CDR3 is CASRPADYGYTF. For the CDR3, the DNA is TGTGCCAGCAGGCCCGCGGACTATGGCTACACCTTC.

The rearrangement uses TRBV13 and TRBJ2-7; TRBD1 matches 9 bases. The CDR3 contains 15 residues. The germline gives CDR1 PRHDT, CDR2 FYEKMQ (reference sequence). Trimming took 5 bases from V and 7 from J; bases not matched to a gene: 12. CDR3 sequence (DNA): TGTGCCAGCAGCACCCGGGACAGGGTGAAAGGGGAGCAGTACTTC. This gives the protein CASSTRDRVKGEQYF.

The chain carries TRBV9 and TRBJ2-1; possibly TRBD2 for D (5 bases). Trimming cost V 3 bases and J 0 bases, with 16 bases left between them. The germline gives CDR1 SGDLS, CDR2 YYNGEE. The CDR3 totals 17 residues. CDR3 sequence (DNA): TGTGCCAGCAGCGCGAGTAGCGCCTATAGCTCCTACAATGAGCAGTTCTTC. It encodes CASSASSAYSSYNEQFF.

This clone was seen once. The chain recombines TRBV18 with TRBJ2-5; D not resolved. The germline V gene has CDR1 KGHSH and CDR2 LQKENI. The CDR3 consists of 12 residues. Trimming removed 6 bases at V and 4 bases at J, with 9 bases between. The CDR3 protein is CASSPKRETQYF. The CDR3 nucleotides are TGTGCCAGCTCCCCAAAAAGAGAGACCCAGTACTTC.

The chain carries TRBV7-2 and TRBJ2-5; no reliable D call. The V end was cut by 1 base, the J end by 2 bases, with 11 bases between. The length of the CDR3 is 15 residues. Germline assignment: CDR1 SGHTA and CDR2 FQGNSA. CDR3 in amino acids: CASSLGQVLQETQYF. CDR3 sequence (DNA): TGTGCCAGCAGCTTAGGGCAGGTGCTACAAGAGACCCAGTACTTC.

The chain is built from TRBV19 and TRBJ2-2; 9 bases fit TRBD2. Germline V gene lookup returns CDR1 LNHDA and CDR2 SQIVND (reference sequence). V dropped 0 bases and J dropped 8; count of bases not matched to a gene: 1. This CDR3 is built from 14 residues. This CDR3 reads CASSIDLAGGELFF. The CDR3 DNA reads TGTGCCAGTAGTATAGATCTAGCGGGAGGGGAGCTGTTTTTT.

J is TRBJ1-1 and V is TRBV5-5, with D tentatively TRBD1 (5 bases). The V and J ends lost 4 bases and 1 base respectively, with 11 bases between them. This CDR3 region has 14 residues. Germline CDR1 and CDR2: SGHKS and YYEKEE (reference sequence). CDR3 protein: CASSILQGNTEAFF. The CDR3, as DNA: TGTGCCAGCAGCATTCTCCAGGGGAACACTGAAGCTTTCTTT.

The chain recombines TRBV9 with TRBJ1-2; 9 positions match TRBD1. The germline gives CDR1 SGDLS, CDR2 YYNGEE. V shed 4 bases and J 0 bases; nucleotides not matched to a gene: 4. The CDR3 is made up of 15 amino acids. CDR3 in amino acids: CASSSTGGPNYGYTF. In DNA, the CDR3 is TGTGCCAGCAGCTCGACAGGGGGGCCTAACTATGGCTACACCTTC.

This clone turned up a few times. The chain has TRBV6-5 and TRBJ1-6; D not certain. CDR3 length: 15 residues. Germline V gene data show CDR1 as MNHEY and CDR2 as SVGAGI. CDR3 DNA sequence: TGTGGGTCTCGGCCGGGGTTGTCCTATAATTCACCCCTCCACTTT. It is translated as CGSRPGLSYNSPLHF.

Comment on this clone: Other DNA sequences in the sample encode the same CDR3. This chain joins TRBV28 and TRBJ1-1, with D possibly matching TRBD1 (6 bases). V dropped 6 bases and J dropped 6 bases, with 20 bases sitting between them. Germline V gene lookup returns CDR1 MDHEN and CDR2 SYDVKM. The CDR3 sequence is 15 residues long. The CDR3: CASREAAGALAEAFF. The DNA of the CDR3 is TGTGCCAGCAGGGAGGCTGCAGGGGCCTTGGCTGAAGCTTTCTTT.

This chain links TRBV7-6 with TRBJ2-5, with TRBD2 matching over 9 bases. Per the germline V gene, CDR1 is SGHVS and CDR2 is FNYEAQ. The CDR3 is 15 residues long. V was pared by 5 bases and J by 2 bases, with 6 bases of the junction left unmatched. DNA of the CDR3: TGTGCCAGCAGCCGTAGCGGGGGCACGCAAGAGACCCAGTACTTC. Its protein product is CASSRSGGTQETQYF.

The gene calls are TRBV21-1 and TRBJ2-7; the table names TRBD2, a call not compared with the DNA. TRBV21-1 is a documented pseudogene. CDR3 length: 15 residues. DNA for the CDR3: TGTGCCAGCAGCAAAGCCCACGATAGCTCCTACGAGCAGTACGTC. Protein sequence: CASSKAHDSSYEQYV.

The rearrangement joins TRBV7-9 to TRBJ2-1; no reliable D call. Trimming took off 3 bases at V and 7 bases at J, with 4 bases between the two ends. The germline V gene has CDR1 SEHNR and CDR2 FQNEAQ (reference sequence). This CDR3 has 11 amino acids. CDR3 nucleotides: TGTGCCAGCAGCTTGGGAAATGAGCAGTTCTTC. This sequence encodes CASSLGNEQFF.

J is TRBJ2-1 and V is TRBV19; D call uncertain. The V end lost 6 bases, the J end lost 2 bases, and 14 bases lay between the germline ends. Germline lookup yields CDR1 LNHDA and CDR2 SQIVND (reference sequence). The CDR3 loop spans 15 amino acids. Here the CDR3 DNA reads TGTGCCAGTAGCCCGGGCCAAAACCCCTACAATGAGCAGTTCTTC. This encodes CASSPGQNPYNEQFF.

The CDR3 DNA is TGTGCCTGGAGGGACCTACAGGGGGCAGGTGGCTACACCTTC. This translates into CAWRDLQGAGGYTF. This chain joins TRBV30 and TRBJ1-2; 9 bases are a match to TRBD1. V was pared by 3 bases and J by 7 bases, with 9 bases of the junction left unmatched. Germline V gene lookup returns CDR1 GTSNPN and CDR2 SVGIG (reference sequence). CDR3 length: 14 residues.

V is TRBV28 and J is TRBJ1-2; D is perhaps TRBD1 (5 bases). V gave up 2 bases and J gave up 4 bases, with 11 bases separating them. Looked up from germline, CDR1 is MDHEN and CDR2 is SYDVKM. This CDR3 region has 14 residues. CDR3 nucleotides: TGTGCCAGCAGTTTACGCAGGGACCGCTATGGCTACACCTTC. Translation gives CASSLRRDRYGYTF.

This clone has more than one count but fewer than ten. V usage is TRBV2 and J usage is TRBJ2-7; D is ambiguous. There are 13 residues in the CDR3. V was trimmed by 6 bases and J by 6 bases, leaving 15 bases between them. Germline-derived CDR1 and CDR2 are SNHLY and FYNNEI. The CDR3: CASSRTPGGEQYF. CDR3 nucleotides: TGTGCCAGCAGCCGGACCCCGGGTGGCGAGCAGTACTTC. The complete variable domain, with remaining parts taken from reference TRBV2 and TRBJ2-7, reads EPEVTQTPSHQVTQMGQEVILRCVPISNHLYFYWYRQILGQKVEFLVSFYNNEISEKSEIFDDQFSVERPDGSNFTLKIRSTKLEDSAMYFCASSRTPGGEQYFGPGTRLTVT.

The CDR3 reads CASSLAGVGTGELFF. CDR3 coding DNA: TGTGCCAGCAGCTTAGCGGGAGTAGGTACCGGGGAGCTGTTTTTT. The chain has TRBV7-9 and TRBJ2-2; D might be TRBD2 (5 bases). CDR1 is SEHNR, CDR2 FQNEAQ, per germline (reference sequence). The CDR3 contains 15 residues. The V end was cut by 0 bases, the J end by 5 bases, with 10 bases between. The full variable domain, in which reference TRBV7-9 and TRBJ2-2 provide the parts outside the CDR3, is DTGVSQNPRHKITKRGQNVTFRCDPISEHNRLYWYRQTLGQGPEFLTYFQNEAQLEKSRLLSDRFSAERPKGSFSTLEIQRTEQGDSAMYLCASSLAGVGTGELFFGEGSRLTVL.

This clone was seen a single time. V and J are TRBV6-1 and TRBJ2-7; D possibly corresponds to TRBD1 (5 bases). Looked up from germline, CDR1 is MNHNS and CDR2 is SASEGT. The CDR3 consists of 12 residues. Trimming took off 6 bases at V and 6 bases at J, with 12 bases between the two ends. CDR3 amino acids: CASSPGALEQYV. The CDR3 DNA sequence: TGTGCCAGCAGCCCTGGGGCCCTCGAGCAGTACGTC.

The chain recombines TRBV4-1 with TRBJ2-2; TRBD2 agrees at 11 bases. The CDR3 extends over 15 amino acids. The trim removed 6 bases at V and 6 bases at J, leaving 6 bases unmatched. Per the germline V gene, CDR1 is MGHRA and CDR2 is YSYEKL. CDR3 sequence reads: CASSPIAGGAGELFF. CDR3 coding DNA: TGCGCCAGCAGTCCTATAGCGGGAGGGGCCGGGGAGCTGTTTTTT.

The CDR3 region has the DNA TGTGCCAGTAGTACGGGGACAGGGCACGGCTACACCTTC. It is translated as CASSTGTGHGYTF. This chain links TRBV19 with TRBJ1-2; 9 bases align to TRBD1. J lost 8 bases, V lost 4 bases, and 5 bases had no gene match. The CDR3 sequence is 13 residues long. Germline CDR1 is LNHDA and CDR2 is SQIVND (reference sequence).

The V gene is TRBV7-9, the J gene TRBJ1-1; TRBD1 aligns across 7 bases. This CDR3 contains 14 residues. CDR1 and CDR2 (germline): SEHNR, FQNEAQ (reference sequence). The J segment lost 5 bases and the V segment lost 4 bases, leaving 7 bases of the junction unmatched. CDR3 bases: TGTGCCAGCAGCTCGGACAGGTCTCGAACTGAAGCTTTCTTT. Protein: CASSSDRSRTEAFF.

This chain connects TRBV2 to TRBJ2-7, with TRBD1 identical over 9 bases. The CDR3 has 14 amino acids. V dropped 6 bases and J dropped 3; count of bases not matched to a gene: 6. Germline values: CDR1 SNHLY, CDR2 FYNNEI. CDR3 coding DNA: TGTGCCAGCAGAAAGAGGGGACAGGGCTACGAGCAGTACGTC. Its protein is CASRKRGQGYEQYV.

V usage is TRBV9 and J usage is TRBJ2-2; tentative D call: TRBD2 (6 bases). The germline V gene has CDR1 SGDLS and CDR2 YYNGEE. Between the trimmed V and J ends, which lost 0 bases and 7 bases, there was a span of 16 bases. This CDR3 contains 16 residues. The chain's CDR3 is CASSVGGLARGGELFF. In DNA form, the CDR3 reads TGTGCCAGCAGCGTAGGAGGTCTAGCGAGGGGCGGGGAGCTGTTTTTT.

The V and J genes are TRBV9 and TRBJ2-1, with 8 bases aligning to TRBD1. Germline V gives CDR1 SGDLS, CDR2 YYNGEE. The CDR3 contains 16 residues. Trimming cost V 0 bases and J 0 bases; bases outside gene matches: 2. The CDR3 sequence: CASSVGQGASYNEQFF. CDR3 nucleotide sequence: TGTGCCAGCAGCGTAGGCCAGGGGGCCTCCTACAATGAGCAGTTCTTC.

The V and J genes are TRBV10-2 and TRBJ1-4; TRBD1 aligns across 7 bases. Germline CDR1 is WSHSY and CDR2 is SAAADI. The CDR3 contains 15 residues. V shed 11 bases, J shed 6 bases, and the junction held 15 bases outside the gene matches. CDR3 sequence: CASKGGGSGYEKLFF. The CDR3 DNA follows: TGCGCCTCGAAGGGAGGGGGCAGTGGATATGAAAAACTGTTTTTT.

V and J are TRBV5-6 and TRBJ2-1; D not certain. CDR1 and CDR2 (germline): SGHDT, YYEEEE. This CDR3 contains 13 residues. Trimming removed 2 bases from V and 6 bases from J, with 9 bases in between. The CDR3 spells CASSFLSSNEQFF. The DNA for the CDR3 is TGTGCCAGCAGCTTCCTAAGCTCCAATGAGCAGTTCTTC. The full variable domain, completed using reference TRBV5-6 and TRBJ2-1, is DAGVTQSPTHLIKTRGQQVTLRCSPKSGHDTVSWYQQALGQGPQFIFQYYEEEERQRGNFPDRFSGHQFPNYSSELNVNALLLGDSALYLCASSFLSSNEQFFGPGTRLTVL.

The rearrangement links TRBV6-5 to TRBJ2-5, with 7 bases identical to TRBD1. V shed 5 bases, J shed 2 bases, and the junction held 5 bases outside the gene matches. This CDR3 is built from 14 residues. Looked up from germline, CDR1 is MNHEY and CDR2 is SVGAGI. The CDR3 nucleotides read TGTGCCAGCAGTCCAGGGGGAAAGCAAGAGACCCAGTACTTC. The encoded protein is CASSPGGKQETQYF.

The CDR3 nucleotides read TGTGCCAGCAGCTCGGACAGGGGTGATAACTATGGCTACACCTTC. Translated: CASSSDRGDNYGYTF. The V gene is TRBV7-8, the J gene TRBJ1-2; 9 nucleotides align to TRBD1. The CDR3 has 15 amino acids. Trimming at V came to 4 bases and at J to 1 base, leaving 4 bases not matched to a gene. Germline V gene sequence: CDR1 SGHVS, CDR2 FQNEAQ.

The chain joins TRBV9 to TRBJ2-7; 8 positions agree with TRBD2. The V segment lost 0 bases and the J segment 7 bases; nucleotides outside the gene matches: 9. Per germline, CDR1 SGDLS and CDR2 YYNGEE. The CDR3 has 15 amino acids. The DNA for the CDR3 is TGTGCCAGCAGCGTAGAGGGGACTAGGTCCTCGGAGCAGTACTTC. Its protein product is CASSVEGTRSSEQYF.

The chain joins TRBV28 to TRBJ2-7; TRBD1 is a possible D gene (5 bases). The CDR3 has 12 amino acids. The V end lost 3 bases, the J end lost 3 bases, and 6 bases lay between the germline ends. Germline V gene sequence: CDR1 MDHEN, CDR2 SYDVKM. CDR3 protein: CASSFRGYEQYV. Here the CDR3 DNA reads TGTGCCAGCAGTTTTAGGGGCTACGAGCAGTACGTC.